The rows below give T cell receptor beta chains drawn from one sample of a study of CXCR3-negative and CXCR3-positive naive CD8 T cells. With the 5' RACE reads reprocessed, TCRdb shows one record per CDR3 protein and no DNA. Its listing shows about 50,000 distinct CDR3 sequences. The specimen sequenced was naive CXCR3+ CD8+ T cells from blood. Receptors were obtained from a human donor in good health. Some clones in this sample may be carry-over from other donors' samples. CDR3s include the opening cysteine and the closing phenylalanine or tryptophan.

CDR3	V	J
CASSTDGYEQYF	TRBV12-3/TRBV12-4	TRBJ2-7
CASSTTGAKYGYTF	TRBV28	TRBJ1-2
CASSHSVGDYEQYF	TRBV7-3	TRBJ2-7
CASSLKVRFTDTQYF	TRBV7-2	TRBJ2-3
CSASPPRDSYEQYF	TRBV20-1	TRBJ2-7
CATSEGRGDYNEQFF	TRBV15	TRBJ2-1
CASTPELRTNNSPLHF	TRBV6-6	TRBJ1-6
CASSQDADFQPQHF	TRBV4-3	TRBJ1-5
CASSQVADAGREQYF	TRBV4-3	TRBJ2-7
CANSAQEFAGELFF	TRBV12-3/TRBV12-4	TRBJ2-2
CASSYVAGGPYTGELFF	TRBV6-6	TRBJ2-2
CASSLYRGDEQYF	TRBV27	TRBJ2-7
CSARDTQSYGYTF	TRBV20-1	TRBJ1-2
CASSQGLPNTEAFF	TRBV4-1	TRBJ1-1
CASSLFPSGGNEQFF	TRBV27	TRBJ2-1
CSVRLGYGYTF	TRBV29-1	TRBJ1-2
CASNLGTGQTQYF	TRBV7-2	TRBJ2-5
CASSSGHGELFF	TRBV7-3	TRBJ2-2
CASSQEWDDGYTF	TRBV4-3	TRBJ1-2
CSVEDHSLEDGYTF	TRBV29-1	TRBJ1-2
CASSKVGEVYNEQFF	TRBV6-2/TRBV6-3	TRBJ2-1
CASSQTAGELFF	TRBV7-9	TRBJ2-2
CASSPSAAETQYF	TRBV27	TRBJ2-5
CASSGVFTGELFF	TRBV2	TRBJ2-2
CASSSWGPEGDEQFF	TRBV7-8	TRBJ2-1
CASSPPRGQGVNTEAFF	TRBV7-9	TRBJ1-1
CASSNTGSNQPQHF	TRBV27	TRBJ1-5
CASSLGQALAFILETQYF	TRBV7-9	TRBJ2-5
CASSFETDGGGIQYF	TRBV27	TRBJ2-4
CASSPSGAFTGELFF	TRBV11-2	TRBJ2-2
CASRESVGANTGELFF	TRBV7-9	TRBJ2-2
CASRALDPDTQYF	TRBV6-6	TRBJ2-3
CASSLVGPNEQYF	TRBV7-9	TRBJ2-7
CASSAPPGSYNEQFF	TRBV9	TRBJ2-1
CASSPTEYEQYF	TRBV7-2	TRBJ2-7
CAISESGGSSYNEQFF	TRBV10-3	TRBJ2-1
CASSFMGSGANVLTF	TRBV27	TRBJ2-6
CSARDRLAGNTIYF	TRBV20-1	TRBJ1-3
CSVEGQGYETQYF	TRBV29-1	TRBJ2-5
CASSSPNFRQNTGELFF	TRBV7-3	TRBJ2-2
CATYHRAAEETQYF	TRBV28	TRBJ2-5
CASLNSKAEANYGYTF	TRBV6-5	TRBJ1-2
CASSLVLGDYEQYF	TRBV7-9	TRBJ2-7
CASSLGTGLTEAFF	TRBV6-5	TRBJ1-1